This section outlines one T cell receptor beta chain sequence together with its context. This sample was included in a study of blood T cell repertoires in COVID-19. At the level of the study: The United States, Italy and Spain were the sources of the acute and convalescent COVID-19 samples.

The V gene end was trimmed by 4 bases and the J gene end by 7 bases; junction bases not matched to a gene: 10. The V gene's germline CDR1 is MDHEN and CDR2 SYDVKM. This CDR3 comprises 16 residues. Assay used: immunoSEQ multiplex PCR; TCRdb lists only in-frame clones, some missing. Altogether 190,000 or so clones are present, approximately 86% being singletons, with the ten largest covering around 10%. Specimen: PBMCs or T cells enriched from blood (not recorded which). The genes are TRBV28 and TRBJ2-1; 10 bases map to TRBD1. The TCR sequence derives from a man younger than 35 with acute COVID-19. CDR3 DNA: TGTGCCAGCAGTTCCCCAGACAGGGGGCTCAGGAATGAGCAGTTCTTC. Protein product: CASSSPDRGLRNEQFF.